This T cell receptor (beta chain) was identified during a study of blood T cells in healthy people across ages. Whole-study findings and limits: Researchers said unsorted PBMCs prevented a conclusive naive versus antigen-experienced comparison.

A note on this clonotype: What it binds is not known.

A sample-barcoded 5' primer and a J-beta primer mix were used in a second PCR of roughly 7 to 12 cycles. The template-switch adaptor, which had 12 random nucleotides, put a tag on each cDNA molecule. Every sample produced at least 2.5 million CDR3-containing paired-end reads. TCRdb recomputed calls from the 5' RACE reads with MiXCR, one row per CDR3 protein. The table has around 1,000,000 distinct CDR3 sequences, approximately 25% seen once. V was trimmed by 4 bases and J by 0 bases, leaving 17 bases between them. CDR1 and CDR2 (germline): SGHDT, YYEEEE. This CDR3 contains 17 residues. These sequences were also reported in another study, on T cells of mothers and their children.

This sequence was found in a girl aged 2 to 10 in good health. Sample: blood. This sequence joins TRBV5-6 and TRBJ2-4, with TRBD2 as a possible D gene (5 bases). CDR3 nucleotides: TGTGCCAGCAGCCCGAGGACTGACTTGATAGCCAAAAACATTCAGTACTTC. Translation gives CASSPRTDLIAKNIQYF.